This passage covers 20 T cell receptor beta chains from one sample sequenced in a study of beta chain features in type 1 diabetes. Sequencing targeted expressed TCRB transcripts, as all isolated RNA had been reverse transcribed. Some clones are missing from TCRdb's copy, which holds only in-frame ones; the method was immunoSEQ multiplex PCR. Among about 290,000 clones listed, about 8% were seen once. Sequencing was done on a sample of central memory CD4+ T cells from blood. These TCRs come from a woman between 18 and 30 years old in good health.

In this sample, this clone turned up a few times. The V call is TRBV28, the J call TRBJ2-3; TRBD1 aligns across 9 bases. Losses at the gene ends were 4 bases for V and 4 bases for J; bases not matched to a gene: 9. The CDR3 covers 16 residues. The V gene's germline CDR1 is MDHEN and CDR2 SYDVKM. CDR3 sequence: CASSYTGTGISDTQYF. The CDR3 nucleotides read TGTGCCAGCAGTTACACCGGGACAGGGATCTCAGATACGCAGTATTTT.

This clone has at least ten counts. The CDR3 DNA sequence: TGCGCCAGCAGCCAAGATGGGGGGGGTACCAAAAACATTCAGTACTTC. It is translated as CASSQDGGGTKNIQYF. The chain links TRBV4-1 to TRBJ2-4; 7 nucleotides match TRBD2. Trimming took 0 bases from V and 2 from J; bases not matched to a gene: 4. Germline V gives CDR1 MGHRA, CDR2 YSYEKL. This CDR3 contains 16 residues.

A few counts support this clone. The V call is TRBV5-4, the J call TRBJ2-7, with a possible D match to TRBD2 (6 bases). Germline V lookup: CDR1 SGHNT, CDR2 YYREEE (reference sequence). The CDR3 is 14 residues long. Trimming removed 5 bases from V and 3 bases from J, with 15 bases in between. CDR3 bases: TGTGCCAGCAGGCGGGGACTGGGAAACTACGAGCAGTACTTC. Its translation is CASRRGLGNYEQYF. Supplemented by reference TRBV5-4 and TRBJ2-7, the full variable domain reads ETGVTQSPTHLIKTRGQQVTLRCSSQSGHNTVSWYQQALGQGPQFIFQYYREEENGRGNFPPRFSGLQFPNYSSELNVNALELDDSALYLCASRRGLGNYEQYFGPGTRLTVT.

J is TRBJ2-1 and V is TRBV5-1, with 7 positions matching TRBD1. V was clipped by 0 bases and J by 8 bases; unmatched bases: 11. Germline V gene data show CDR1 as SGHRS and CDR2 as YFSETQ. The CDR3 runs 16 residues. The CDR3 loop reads CASSLGWTGRVDEQFF. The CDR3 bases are TGCGCCAGCAGCTTGGGTTGGACAGGCCGGGTAGATGAGCAGTTCTTC.

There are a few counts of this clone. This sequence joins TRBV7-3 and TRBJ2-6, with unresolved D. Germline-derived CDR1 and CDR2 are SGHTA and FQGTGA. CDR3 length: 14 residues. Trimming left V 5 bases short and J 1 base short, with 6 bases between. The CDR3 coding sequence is TGTGCCAGCAGCCTTCAATCTGGGGCCAACGTCCTGACTTTC. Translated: CASSLQSGANVLTF.

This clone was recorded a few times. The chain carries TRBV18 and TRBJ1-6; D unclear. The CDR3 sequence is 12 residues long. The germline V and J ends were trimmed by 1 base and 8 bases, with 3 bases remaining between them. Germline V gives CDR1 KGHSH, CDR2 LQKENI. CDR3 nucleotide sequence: TGTGCCAGCTCACCACGAGATTCACCCCTCCACTTT. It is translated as CASSPRDSPLHF. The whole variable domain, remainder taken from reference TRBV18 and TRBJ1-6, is NAGVMQNPRHLVRRRGQEARLRCSPMKGHSHVYWYRQLPEEGLKFMVYLQKENIIDESGMPKERFSAEFPKEGPSILRIQQVVRGDSAAYFCASSPRDSPLHFGNGTRLTVT.

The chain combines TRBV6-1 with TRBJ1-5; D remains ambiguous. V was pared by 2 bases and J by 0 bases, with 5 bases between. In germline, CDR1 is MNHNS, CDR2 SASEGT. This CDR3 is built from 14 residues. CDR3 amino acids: CASSELYSNQPQHF. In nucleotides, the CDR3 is TGTGCCAGCAGTGAACTGTATAGCAATCAGCCCCAGCATTTT.

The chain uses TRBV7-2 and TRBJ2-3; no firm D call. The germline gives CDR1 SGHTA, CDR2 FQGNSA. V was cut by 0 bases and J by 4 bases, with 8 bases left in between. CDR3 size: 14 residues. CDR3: CASSLALRADTQYF. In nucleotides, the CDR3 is TGTGCCAGCAGCTTAGCGTTACGCGCAGATACGCAGTATTTT.

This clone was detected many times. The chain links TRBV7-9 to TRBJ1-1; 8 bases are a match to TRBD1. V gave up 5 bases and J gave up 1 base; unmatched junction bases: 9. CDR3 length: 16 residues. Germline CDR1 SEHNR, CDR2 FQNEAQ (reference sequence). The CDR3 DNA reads TGTGCCAGCAGCCCACCAACCGGGACAGGGAACACTGAAGCTTTCTTT. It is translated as CASSPPTGTGNTEAFF.

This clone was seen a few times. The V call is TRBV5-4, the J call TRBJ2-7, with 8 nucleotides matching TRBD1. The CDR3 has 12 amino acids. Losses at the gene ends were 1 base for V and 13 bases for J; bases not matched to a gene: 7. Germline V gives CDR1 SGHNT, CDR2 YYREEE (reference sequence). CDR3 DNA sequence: TGTGCCAGCAGCTTGTCAGGACAGGGCCCCTACGTC. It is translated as CASSLSGQGPYV.

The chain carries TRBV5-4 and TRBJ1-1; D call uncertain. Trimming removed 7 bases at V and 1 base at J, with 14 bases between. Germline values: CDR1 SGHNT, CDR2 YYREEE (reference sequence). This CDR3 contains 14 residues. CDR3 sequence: CASLPGRQNTEAFF. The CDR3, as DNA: TGTGCCAGCCTCCCCGGGCGGCAGAACACTGAAGCTTTCTTT.

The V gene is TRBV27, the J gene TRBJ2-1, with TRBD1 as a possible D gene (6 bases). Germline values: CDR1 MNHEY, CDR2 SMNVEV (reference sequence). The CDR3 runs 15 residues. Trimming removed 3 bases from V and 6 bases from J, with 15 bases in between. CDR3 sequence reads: CASSFWSGASNEQFF. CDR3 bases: TGTGCCAGCAGTTTCTGGTCAGGGGCAAGCAATGAGCAGTTCTTC.

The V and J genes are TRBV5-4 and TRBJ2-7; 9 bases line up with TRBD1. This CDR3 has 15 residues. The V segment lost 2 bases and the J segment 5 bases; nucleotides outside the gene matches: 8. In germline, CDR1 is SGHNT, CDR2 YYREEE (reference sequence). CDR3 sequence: CASSFGQGRRDEQYV. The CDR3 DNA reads TGTGCCAGCAGCTTTGGACAGGGGAGAAGGGACGAGCAGTACGTC.

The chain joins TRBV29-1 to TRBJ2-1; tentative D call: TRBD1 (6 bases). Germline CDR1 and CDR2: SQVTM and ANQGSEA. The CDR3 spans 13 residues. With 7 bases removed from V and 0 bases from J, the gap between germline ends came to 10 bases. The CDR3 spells CSGGRSSYNEQFF. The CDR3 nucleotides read TGCAGCGGGGGGCGGAGCTCCTACAATGAGCAGTTCTTC.

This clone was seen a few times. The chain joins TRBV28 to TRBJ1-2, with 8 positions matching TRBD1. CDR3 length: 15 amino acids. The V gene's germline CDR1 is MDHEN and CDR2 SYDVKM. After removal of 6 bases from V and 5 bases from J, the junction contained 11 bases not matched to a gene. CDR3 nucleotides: TGTGCCAGCAGCCTAGGGACAGGCAAATTTTATGGCTACACCTTC. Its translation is CASSLGTGKFYGYTF.

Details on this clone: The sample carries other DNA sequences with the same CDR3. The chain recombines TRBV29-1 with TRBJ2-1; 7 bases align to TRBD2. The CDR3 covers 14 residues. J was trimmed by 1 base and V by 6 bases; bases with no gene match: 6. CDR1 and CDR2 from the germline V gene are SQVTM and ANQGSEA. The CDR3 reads CSVVGGLSYNEQFF. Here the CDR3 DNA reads TGCAGCGTGGTCGGGGGGTTATCCTACAATGAGCAGTTCTTC.

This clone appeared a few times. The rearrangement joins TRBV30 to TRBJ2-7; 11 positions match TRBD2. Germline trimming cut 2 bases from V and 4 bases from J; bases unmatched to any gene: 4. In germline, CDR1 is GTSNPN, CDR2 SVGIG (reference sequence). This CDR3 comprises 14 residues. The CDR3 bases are TGTGCCTGGAGTATAGCGGGAGGGACATACGAGCAGTACTTC. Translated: CAWSIAGGTYEQYF. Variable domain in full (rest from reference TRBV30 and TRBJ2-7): SQTIHQWPATLVQPVGSPLSLECTVEGTSNPNLYWYRQAAGRGLQLLFYSVGIGQISSEVPQNLSASRPQDRQFILSSKKLLLSDSGFYLCAWSIAGGTYEQYFGPGTRLTVT.

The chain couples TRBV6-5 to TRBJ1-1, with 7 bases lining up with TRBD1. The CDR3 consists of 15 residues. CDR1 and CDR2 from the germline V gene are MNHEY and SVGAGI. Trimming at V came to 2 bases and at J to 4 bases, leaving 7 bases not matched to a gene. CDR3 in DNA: TGTGCCAGCAGTTACGACAGGGCCCGAAGCACTGAAGCTTTCTTT. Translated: CASSYDRARSTEAFF.

CDR3 protein: CASSSRGALNTGELFF. The CDR3, as DNA: TGTGCCAGCAGCTCACGAGGGGCGCTGAACACCGGGGAGCTGTTTTTT. The J gene is TRBJ2-2, the V gene TRBV7-9; D could derive from TRBD1 or TRBD2 (5 bases each). CDR1 is SEHNR, CDR2 FQNEAQ, per germline (reference sequence). The CDR3 totals 16 residues. The V gene lost 4 bases and the J gene lost 1 base, with 13 bases spanning the gap.

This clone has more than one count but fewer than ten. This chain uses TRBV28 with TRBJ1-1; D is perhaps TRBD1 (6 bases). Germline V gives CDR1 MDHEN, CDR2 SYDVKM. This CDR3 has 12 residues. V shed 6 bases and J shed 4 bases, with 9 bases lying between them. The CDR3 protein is CASRGGLTEAFF. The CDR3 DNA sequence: TGTGCCAGCAGGGGGGGGCTCACTGAAGCTTTCTTT.